The rows below give T cell receptor beta chains drawn from one sample of a study of vaccination and CD4 T cells after COVID-19. Their antigens remain unidentified. MiXCR was run by TCRdb on the PCR reads, yielding one entry per CDR3 protein. This sample has fewer than 15,000 distinct CDR3 sequences, with around 70% found just once. Input material: CD4+ T cells from blood, cultured in vitro. All receptors come from a human donor who had recovered from COVID-19. The CDR3 runs from the conserved cysteine through the conserved F or W. A D gene is named only where the DNA matches it firmly. A row's size may be missing; if present it is once, few, many or a size class.

>.|TRBV7-2|20|.|TRBJ1-6
CASSLVASGLWSSYNSPLHF
TGTGCCAGCAGCTTAGTCGCCTCGGGACTCTGGAGCTCCTATAATTCACCCCTCCACTTT
>TRBD2|TRBV24-1|16|.|TRBJ2-3
CATSDAALAVTDTQYF
TGTGCCACCAGTGACGCTGCACTAGCGGTAACAGATACGCAGTATTTT
>TRBD1|TRBV28|11|.|TRBJ2-7
CASQGVYEQYF
TGTGCCAGCCAGGGGGTTTACGAGCAGTACTTC
>.|TRBV6-1|15|.|TRBJ1-2
CASSTRASATYGYTF
TGTGCCAGCAGTACCCGGGCTTCAGCTACCTATGGCTACACCTTC
>TRBD1|TRBV27|14|.|TRBJ1-2
CASSLTGGANGYTF
TGTGCCAGCAGTTTAACAGGGGGCGCGAATGGCTACACCTTC
>.|TRBV7-2|16|.|TRBJ2-7
CASSLGYRTTSYEQYF
TGTGCCAGCAGCTTAGGGTATCGGACGACTTCCTACGAGCAGTACTTC
>.|TRBV2|16|.|TRBJ1-6
CASSEIRGAYNSPLHF
TGTGCCAGCAGTGAAATCCGGGGAGCCTATAATTCACCCCTCCACTTT
>.|TRBV4-1|15|.|TRBJ1-3
CASSRMGLSGNTIYF
TGCGCCAGCAGCCGCATGGGACTCTCTGGAAACACCATATATTTT
>TRBD1|TRBV7-2|13|.|TRBJ1-4
CASSFGQDRKLFF
TGTGCCAGCAGCTTTGGACAGGATCGAAAACTGTTTTTT
>TRBD1|TRBV6-1|15|few|TRBJ1-1
CASSPDRGGGTEAFF
TGTGCCAGCAGCCCCGACAGGGGTGGGGGCACTGAAGCTTTCTTT
>TRBD1|TRBV7-2|14|once|TRBJ1-1
CASSWSRGSAEAFF
TGTGCCAGCAGCTGGAGCAGGGGGAGCGCTGAAGCTTTCTTT
>TRBD1|TRBV11-2|16|.|TRBJ1-1
CASSLEAGTVNTEAFF
TGTGCCAGCAGCTTGGAAGCCGGGACAGTGAACACTGAAGCTTTCTTT
>.|TRBV21-1|13|.|TRBJ1-5
CASSNNFCQPQHF
TGTGCCAGCAGCAACAATTTCTGTCAGCCCCAGCATTTT
>.|TRBV6-1|16|.|TRBJ2-1
CASRAGLGRTYNEQFF
TGTGCCAGCAGGGCTGGATTGGGCAGGACATACAATGAGCAGTTCTTC
>.|TRBV23-1|14|.|TRBJ1-1
CASGHGPVNTEAFF
TGCGCCAGCGGACATGGCCCGGTGAACACTGAAGCTTTCTTT
>TRBD1|TRBV7-9|13|.|TRBJ1-1
CASSDRVLTEAFF
TGTGCCAGCAGCGACAGGGTACTCACTGAAGCTTTCTTT
>TRBD2|TRBV12-3/TRBV12-4|14|.|TRBJ2-7
CASRASGSWYEQYF
TGTGCCAGCAGGGCTAGCGGGAGTTGGTACGAGCAGTACTTC
>.|TRBV29-1|11|.|TRBJ1-2
CSGKGSYGYTF
TGCAGCGGGAAGGGATCCTATGGCTACACCTTC
>TRBD1|TRBV19|16|.|TRBJ1-2
CASSATRTGGIYGYTF
TGTGCCAGTAGTGCAACCCGGACAGGGGGCATTTATGGCTACACCTTC
>.|TRBV5-4|17|.|TRBJ2-1
CASSGGGASGTYNEQFF
TGTGCCAGCAGCGGAGGGGGGGCTAGCGGAACCTACAATGAGCAGTTCTTC
>.|TRBV7-9|14|.|TRBJ1-3
CASSLSRYGNTIYF
TGTGCCAGCAGCTTATCGCGGTACGGAAACACCATATATTTT
>.|TRBV20-1|14|.|TRBJ1-3
CSVQKRTARNTIYF
TGCAGTGTGCAAAAAAGGACAGCAAGAAACACCATATATTTT
>.|TRBV2|10|few|TRBJ2-7
CASSEQEQYF
TGTGCCAGCAGTGAACAAGAGCAGTACTTC
>.|TRBV12-3/TRBV12-4|14|.|TRBJ1-2
CASSLADRNYGYTF
TGTGCCAGCAGTTTGGCCGACAGGAACTATGGCTACACCTTC
>.|TRBV4-1|15|.|TRBJ2-7
CASSQVPMGRYEQYF
TGCGCCAGCAGCCAAGTCCCCATGGGTCGCTACGAGCAGTACTTC
>.|TRBV20-1|15|.|TRBJ1-3
CSAGSGPASGNTIYF
TGCAGTGCTGGATCCGGTCCAGCCTCTGGAAACACCATATATTTT
>TRBD1|TRBV6-1|16|.|TRBJ1-6
CASAFRGALNNSPLHF
TGTGCCAGCGCCTTCAGGGGGGCGTTGAATAATTCACCCCTCCACTTT
>TRBD1|TRBV20-1|16|.|TRBJ1-2
CSARDKTGRGNYGYTF
TGCAGTGCTAGAGATAAGACAGGGAGGGGTAACTATGGCTACACCTTC
>TRBD1|TRBV6-5|16|once|TRBJ1-2
CASSYALGQGYYGYTF
TGTGCCAGCAGTTACGCGTTGGGACAGGGCTATTATGGCTACACCTTC
>TRBD1|TRBV29-1|12|.|TRBJ1-2
CSDGQGGVGYTF
TGCAGCGACGGACAGGGCGGAGTGGGCTACACCTTC
>TRBD2|TRBV6-5|15|once|TRBJ2-5
CASSLAGGRRETQYF
TGTGCCAGCAGTTTAGCGGGAGGGCGTCGAGAGACCCAGTACTTC
>TRBD2|TRBV20-1|13|.|TRBJ2-7
CSAAGLGNYEQYF
TGCAGTGCGGCGGGACTAGGGAACTACGAGCAGTACTTC
>.|TRBV5-1|16|.|TRBJ1-2
CASSLVQGTANYGYTF
TGCGCCAGCAGCTTGGTACAAGGTACAGCTAACTATGGCTACACCTTC
>.|TRBV6-5|17|.|TRBJ1-2
CASSYSKVQGSNYGYTF
TGTGCCAGCAGTTACTCGAAGGTTCAGGGCTCCAACTATGGCTACACCTTC
>.|TRBV7-2|13|.|TRBJ1-5
CASSRSQRQPQHF
TGTGCCAGCAGCCGATCCCAGAGACAGCCCCAGCATTTT
>TRBD1|TRBV28|17|.|TRBJ1-5
CASRTGQINYSNQPQHF
TGTGCCAGCAGGACGGGACAGATTAATTATAGCAATCAGCCCCAGCATTTT
>TRBD2|TRBV6-5|16|.|TRBJ2-5
CASSYWTSGKQETQYF
TGTGCCAGCAGTTACTGGACTAGCGGAAAACAAGAGACCCAGTACTTC